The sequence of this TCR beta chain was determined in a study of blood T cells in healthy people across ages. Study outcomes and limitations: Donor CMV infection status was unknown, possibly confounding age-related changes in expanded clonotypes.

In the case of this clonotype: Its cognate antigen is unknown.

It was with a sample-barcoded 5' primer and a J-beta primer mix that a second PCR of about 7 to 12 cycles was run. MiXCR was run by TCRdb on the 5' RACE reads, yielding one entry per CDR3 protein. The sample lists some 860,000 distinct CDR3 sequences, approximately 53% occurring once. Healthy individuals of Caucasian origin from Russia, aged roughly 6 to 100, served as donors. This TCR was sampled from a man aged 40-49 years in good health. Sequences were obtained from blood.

The CDR3 loop reads CASSFFLAGVGEQYF. The CDR3 nucleotides read TGTGCCAGCAGTTTTTTCCTAGCGGGAGTGGGTGAGCAGTACTTC. The rearrangement joins TRBV12-3 or TRBV12-4 to TRBJ2-7, with 10 bases matching TRBD2. The CDR3 loop spans 15 amino acids. The trim removed 3 bases at V and 7 bases at J, leaving 9 bases unmatched.